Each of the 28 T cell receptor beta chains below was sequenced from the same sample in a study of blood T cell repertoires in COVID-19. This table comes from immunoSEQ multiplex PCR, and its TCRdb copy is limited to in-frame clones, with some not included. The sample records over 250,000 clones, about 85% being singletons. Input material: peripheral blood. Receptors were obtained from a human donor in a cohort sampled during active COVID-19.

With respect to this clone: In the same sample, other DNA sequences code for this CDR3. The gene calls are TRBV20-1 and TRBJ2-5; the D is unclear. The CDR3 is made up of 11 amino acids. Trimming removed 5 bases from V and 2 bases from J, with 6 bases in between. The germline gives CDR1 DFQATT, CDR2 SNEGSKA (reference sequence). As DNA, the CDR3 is TGCAGTGCTGGCTTACAAGAGACCCAGTACTTC. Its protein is CSAGLQETQYF.

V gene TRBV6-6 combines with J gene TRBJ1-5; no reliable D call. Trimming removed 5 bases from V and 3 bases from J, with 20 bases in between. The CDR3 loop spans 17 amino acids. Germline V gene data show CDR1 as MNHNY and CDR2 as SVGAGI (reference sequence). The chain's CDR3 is CASSQLARGRDNQPQHF. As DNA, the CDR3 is TGTGCCAGCAGTCAACTCGCCAGAGGGAGGGACAATCAGCCCCAGCATTTT.

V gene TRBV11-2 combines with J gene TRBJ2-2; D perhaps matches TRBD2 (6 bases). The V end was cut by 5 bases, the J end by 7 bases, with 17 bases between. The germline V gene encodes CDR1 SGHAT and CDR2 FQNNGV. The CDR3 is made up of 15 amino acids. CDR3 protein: CASSQIPGLVGELFF. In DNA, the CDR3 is TGTGCCAGCAGCCAAATCCCGGGACTTGTCGGGGAGCTGTTTTTT.

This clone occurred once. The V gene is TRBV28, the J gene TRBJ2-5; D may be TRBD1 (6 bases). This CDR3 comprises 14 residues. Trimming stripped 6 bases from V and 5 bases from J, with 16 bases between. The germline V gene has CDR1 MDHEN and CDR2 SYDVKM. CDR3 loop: CASSPKGGDETQYF. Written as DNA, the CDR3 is TGTGCCAGCAGCCCTAAAGGGGGAGATGAGACCCAGTACTTC.

This chain's CDR3 is CASSYSTDFYGYTF. CDR3 nucleotide sequence: TGTGCCAGCAGTTACTCCACGGACTTCTATGGCTACACCTTC. This chain uses TRBV6-2 or TRBV6-3 with TRBJ1-2; D gene uncertain. Germline CDR1 and CDR2: MNHEY and SVGEGT. The CDR3 is 14 residues long. Trimming stripped 0 bases from V and 4 bases from J, with 9 bases between.

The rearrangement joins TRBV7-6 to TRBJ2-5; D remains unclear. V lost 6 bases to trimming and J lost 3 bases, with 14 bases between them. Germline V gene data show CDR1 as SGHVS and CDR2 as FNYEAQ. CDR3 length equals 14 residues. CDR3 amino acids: CASRQLAGEETQYF. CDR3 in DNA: TGTGCCAGCAGACAATTGGCAGGCGAAGAGACCCAGTACTTC.

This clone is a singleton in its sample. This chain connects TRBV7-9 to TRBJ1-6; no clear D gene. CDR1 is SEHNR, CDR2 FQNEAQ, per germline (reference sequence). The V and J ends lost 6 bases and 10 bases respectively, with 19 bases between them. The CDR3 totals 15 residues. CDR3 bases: TGTGCCAGCAGTCCACATAATCTTCGCCTCTCACCCCTCCACTTT. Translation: CASSPHNLRLSPLHF.

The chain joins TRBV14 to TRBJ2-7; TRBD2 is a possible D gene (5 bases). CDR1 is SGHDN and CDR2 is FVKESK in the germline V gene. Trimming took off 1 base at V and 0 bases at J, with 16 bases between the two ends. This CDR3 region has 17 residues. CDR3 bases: TGTGCCAGCAGCCAAGTCCACCCCCCCGGGGACTCCTACGAGCAGTACTTC. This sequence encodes CASSQVHPPGDSYEQYF.

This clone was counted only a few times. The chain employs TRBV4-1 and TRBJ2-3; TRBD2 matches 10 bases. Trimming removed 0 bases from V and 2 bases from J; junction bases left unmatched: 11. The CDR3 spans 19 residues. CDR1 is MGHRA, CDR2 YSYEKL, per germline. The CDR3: CASSQEGAGGPGYTDTQYF. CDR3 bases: TGCGCCAGCAGCCAAGAGGGAGCGGGAGGGCCGGGGTACACAGATACGCAGTATTTT.

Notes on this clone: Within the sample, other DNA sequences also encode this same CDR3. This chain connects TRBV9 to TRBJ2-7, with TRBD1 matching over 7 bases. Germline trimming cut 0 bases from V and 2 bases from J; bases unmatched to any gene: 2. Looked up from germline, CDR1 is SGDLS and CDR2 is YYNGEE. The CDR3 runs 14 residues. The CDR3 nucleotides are TGTGCCAGCAGCGTAGGACAGGGAGCCTACGAGCAGTACTTC. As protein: CASSVGQGAYEQYF. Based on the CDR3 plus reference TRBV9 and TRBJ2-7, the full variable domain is DSGVTQTPKHLITATGQRVTLRCSPRSGDLSVYWYQQSLDQGLQFLIQYYNGEERAKGNILERFSAQQFPDLHSELNLSSLELGDSALYFCASSVGQGAYEQYFGPGTRLTVT.

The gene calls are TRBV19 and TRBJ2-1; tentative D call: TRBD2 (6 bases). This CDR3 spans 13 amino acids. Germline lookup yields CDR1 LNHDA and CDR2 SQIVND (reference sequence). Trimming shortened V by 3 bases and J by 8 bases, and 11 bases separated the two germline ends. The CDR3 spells CASSIYGGHEQFF. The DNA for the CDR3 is TGTGCCAGTAGTATTTACGGGGGTCATGAGCAGTTCTTC.

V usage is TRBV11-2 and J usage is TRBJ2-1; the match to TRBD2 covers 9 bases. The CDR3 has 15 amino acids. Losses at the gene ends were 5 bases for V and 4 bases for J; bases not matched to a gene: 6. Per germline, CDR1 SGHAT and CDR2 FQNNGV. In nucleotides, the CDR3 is TGTGCCAGCAGCCTCAGCGGGAGGTTATACAATGAGCAGTTCTTC. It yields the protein CASSLSGRLYNEQFF.

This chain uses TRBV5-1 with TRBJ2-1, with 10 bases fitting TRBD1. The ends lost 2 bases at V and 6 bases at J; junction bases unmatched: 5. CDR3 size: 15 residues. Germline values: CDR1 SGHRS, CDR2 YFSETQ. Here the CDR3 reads CASSFETGGINEQFF. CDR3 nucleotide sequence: TGCGCCAGCAGCTTCGAGACAGGGGGCATCAATGAGCAGTTCTTC.

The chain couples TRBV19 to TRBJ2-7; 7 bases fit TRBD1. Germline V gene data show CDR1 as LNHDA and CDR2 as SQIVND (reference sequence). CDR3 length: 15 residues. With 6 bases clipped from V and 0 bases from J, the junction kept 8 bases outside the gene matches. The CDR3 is CASSLTTGSSYEQYF. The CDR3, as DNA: TGTGCCAGTAGCCTAACGACAGGGAGCTCCTACGAGCAGTACTTC.

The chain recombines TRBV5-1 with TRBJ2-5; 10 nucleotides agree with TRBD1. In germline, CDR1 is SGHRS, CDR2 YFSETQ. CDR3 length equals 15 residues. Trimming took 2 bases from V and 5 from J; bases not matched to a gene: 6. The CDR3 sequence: CASSFGTGVVETQYF. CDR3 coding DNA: TGCGCCAGCAGCTTCGGGACAGGGGTTGTGGAGACCCAGTACTTC.

The CDR3 coding sequence is TGTGCCAGCTCCCCGGCGCAGGGGGATCTAGAGACCCAGTACTTC. This translates into CASSPAQGDLETQYF. The chain links TRBV18 to TRBJ2-5; 7 bases agree with TRBD1. Trimming cost V 6 bases and J 4 bases; bases outside gene matches: 11. The CDR3 contains 15 residues. CDR1 is KGHSH and CDR2 is LQKENI in the germline V gene.

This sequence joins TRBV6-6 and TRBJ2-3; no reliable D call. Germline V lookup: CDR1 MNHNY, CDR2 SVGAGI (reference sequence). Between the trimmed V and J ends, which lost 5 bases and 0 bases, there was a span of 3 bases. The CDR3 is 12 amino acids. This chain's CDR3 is CASSPSTDTQYF. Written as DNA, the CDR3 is TGTGCCAGCAGTCCTAGCACAGATACGCAGTATTTT.

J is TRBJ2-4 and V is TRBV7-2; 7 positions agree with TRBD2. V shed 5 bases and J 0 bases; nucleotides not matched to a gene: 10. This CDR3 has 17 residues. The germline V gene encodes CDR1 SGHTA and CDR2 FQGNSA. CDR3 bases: TGTGCCAGCAGCCGCGAAGGGAGCGGGATAGCCAAAAACATTCAGTACTTC. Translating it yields CASSREGSGIAKNIQYF.

CDR3 amino acids: CATSVTGQGTNEQFF. CDR3 DNA sequence: TGTGCCACCAGTGTAACGGGACAGGGAACAAATGAGCAGTTCTTC. The chain has TRBV24-1 and TRBJ2-1, with 9 bases identical to TRBD1. The CDR3 is 15 amino acids. Trimming removed 5 bases from V and 7 bases from J; junction bases left unmatched: 8. CDR1 is KGHDR and CDR2 is SFDVKD in the germline V gene.

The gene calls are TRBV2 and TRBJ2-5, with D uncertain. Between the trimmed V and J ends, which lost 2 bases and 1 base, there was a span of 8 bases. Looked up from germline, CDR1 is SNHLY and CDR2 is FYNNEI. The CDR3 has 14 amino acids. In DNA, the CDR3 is TGTGCCAGCAGTGAAAGGCGGCTCCAAGAGACCCAGTACTTC. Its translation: CASSERRLQETQYF.

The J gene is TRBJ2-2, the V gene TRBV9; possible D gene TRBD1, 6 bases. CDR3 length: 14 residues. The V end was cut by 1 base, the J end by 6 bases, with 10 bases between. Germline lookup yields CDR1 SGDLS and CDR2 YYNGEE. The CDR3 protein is CASSVRGSPGELFF. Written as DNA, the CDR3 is TGTGCCAGCAGCGTAAGGGGGAGCCCCGGGGAGCTGTTTTTT.

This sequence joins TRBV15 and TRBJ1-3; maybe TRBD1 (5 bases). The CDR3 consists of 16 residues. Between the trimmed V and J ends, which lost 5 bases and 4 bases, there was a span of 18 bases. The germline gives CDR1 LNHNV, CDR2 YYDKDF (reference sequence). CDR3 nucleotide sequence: TGTGCCACCAGCCTGGATTTCCAGGGCACCGGAAACACCATATATTTT. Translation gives CATSLDFQGTGNTIYF. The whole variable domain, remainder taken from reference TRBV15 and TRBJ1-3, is DAMVIQNPRYQVTQFGKPVTLSCSQTLNHNVMYWYQQKSSQAPKLLFHYYDKDFNNEADTPDNFQSRRPNTSFCFLDIRSPGLGDTAMYLCATSLDFQGTGNTIYFGEGSWLTVV.

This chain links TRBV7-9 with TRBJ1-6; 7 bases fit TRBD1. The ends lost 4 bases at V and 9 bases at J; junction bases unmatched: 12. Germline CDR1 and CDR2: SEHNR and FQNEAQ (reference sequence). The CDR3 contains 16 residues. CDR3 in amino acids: CASSSFGQADGSPLHF. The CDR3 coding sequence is TGTGCCAGCAGCTCATTCGGACAGGCTGATGGTTCACCCCTCCACTTT.

The CDR3 loop reads CAWSSHRTSSGNTIYF. CDR3 nucleotides: TGTGCCTGGAGTTCCCACAGGACGAGCTCTGGAAACACCATATATTTT. The V call is TRBV30, the J call TRBJ1-3, with a tentative D call TRBD1 (5 bases). The germline V gene has CDR1 GTSNPN and CDR2 SVGIG (reference sequence). V dropped 2 bases and J dropped 0 bases, with 14 bases sitting between them. The CDR3 contains 16 residues.

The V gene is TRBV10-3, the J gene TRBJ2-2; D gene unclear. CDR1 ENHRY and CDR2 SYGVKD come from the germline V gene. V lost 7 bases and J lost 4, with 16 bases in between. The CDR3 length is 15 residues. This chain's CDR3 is CAIKGRSDLTGELFF. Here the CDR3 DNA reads TGTGCCATCAAAGGCAGGTCGGATCTCACCGGGGAGCTGTTTTTT.

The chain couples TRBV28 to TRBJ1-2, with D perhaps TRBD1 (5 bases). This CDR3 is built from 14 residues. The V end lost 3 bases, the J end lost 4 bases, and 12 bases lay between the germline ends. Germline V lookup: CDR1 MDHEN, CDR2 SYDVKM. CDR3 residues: CASSLPTAFYGYTF. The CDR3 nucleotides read TGTGCCAGCAGTTTGCCGACAGCGTTCTATGGCTACACCTTC.

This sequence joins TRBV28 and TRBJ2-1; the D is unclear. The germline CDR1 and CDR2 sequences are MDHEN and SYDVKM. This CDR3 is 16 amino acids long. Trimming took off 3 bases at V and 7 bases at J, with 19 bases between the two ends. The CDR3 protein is CASSFTNSELRNEQFF. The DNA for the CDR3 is TGTGCCAGCAGTTTCACGAACTCCGAGCTTCGGAATGAGCAGTTCTTC.

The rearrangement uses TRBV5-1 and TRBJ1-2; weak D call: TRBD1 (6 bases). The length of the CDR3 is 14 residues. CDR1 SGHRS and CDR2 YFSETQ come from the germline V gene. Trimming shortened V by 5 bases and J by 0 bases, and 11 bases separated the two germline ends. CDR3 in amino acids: CASSQGSANYGYTF. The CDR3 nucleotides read TGCGCCAGCAGTCAGGGGTCGGCTAACTATGGCTACACCTTC.